The 28 T cell receptor beta chains below were found in one sample sequenced in a study of shared clonotypes between healthy human individuals. Method: immunoSEQ multiplex PCR; TCRdb's copy keeps in-frame clones and lacks some. The sample shows a few million clones, 80% to 95% of them seen only once. Sequencing used naive CD4+ T cells from PBMCs. As to subset: CD45RA+ positively selected. The receptors originated from a man in his late teens or twenties in good health. Some clones in this sample may be carry-over from other donors' samples.

This clone was picked up one time. Other DNA sequences of this sample code for an identical CDR3. The chain carries TRBV5-1 and TRBJ2-1, with D possibly matching TRBD1 (5 bases). The length of the CDR3 is 15 residues. Trimming cost V 3 bases and J 1 base, with 11 bases left between them. Germline assignment: CDR1 SGHRS and CDR2 YFSETQ. In DNA, the CDR3 is TGCGCCAGCAGCTCCCAGGGTTTATCCTACAATGAGCAGTTCTTC. It codes for CASSSQGLSYNEQFF.

The chain joins TRBV5-1 to TRBJ1-1; D is undetermined. This CDR3 spans 15 amino acids. CDR1 is SGHRS, CDR2 YFSETQ, per germline. V was clipped by 0 bases and J by 3 bases, with 12 bases between them. CDR3 nucleotides: TGCGCCAGCAGCTTGGTTGGGGTCGGAGACACTGAAGCTTTCTTT. It encodes CASSLVGVGDTEAFF. The complete variable domain, with remaining parts taken from reference TRBV5-1 and TRBJ1-1, reads KAGVTQTPRYLIKTRGQQVTLSCSPISGHRSVSWYQQTPGQGLQFLFEYFSETQRNKGNFPGRFSGRQFSNSRSEMNVSTLELGDSALYLCASSLVGVGDTEAFFGQGTRLTVV.

This rearrangement joins TRBV5-1 to TRBJ1-1; maybe TRBD1 (5 bases). The CDR3 totals 15 residues. Trimming stripped 4 bases from V and 1 base from J, with 14 bases between. The germline CDR1 and CDR2 sequences are SGHRS and YFSETQ. CDR3: CASSLRDQGNTEAFF. In DNA, the CDR3 is TGCGCCAGCAGCCTCAGGGACCAGGGGAACACTGAAGCTTTCTTT.

The J gene is TRBJ1-5, the V gene TRBV6-1, with unresolved D. This CDR3 is built from 12 residues. The V gene's germline CDR1 is MNHNS and CDR2 SASEGT. V was clipped by 6 bases and J by 3 bases, with 6 bases between them. The CDR3 region has the DNA TGTGCCAGCAGCGACCCCAATCAGCCCCAGCATTTT. Its protein is CASSDPNQPQHF.

The rearrangement joins TRBV19 to TRBJ2-6, with D possibly matching TRBD1 (6 bases). Looked up from germline, CDR1 is LNHDA and CDR2 is SQIVND (reference sequence). This CDR3 comprises 14 residues. The V gene lost 6 bases and the J gene lost 1 base, with 7 bases spanning the gap. The CDR3 nucleotides are TGTGCCAGTAGCACAGGGTCTGGGGCCAACGTCCTGACTTTC. It yields the protein CASSTGSGANVLTF.

This rearrangement joins TRBV5-1 to TRBJ2-1; 12 bases align to TRBD2. The CDR3 runs to 18 residues. The germline CDR1 and CDR2 sequences are SGHRS and YFSETQ. The ends lost 4 bases at V and 4 bases at J; junction bases unmatched: 12. The CDR3 bases are TGCGCCAGCAGCCCCACGGCCCTAGCGGGAGGGCCATACAATGAGCAGTTCTTC. Translating it yields CASSPTALAGGPYNEQFF.

The CDR3 bases are TGCGCCAGCAGCTCCCGGGACCGTAAGAGAAACACTGAAGCTTTCTTT. Translating gives CASSSRDRKRNTEAFF. This rearrangement joins TRBV5-1 to TRBJ1-1, with a weak D call TRBD1 (5 bases). V lost 3 bases and J lost 2, with 17 bases in between. The CDR3 covers 16 residues. Germline V gene sequence: CDR1 SGHRS, CDR2 YFSETQ.

This CDR3 reads CASSLSGRYHEQYF. The CDR3 coding sequence is TGTGCCAGCAGTTTATCGGGAAGGTACCACGAGCAGTACTTC. This sequence joins TRBV27 and TRBJ2-7; no clear D gene. V lost 0 bases and J 5 bases, leaving 11 bases between the germline ends. Germline values: CDR1 MNHEY, CDR2 SMNVEV (reference sequence). The CDR3 has 14 amino acids.

The genes are TRBV9 and TRBJ2-1; 8 positions match TRBD2. The CDR3 totals 17 residues. V gave up 0 bases and J gave up 9 bases; unmatched junction bases: 14. Germline lookup yields CDR1 SGDLS and CDR2 YYNGEE. This CDR3 is CASSVESGLAGGGEQFF. In DNA, the CDR3 is TGTGCCAGCAGCGTAGAGTCCGGGCTAGCGGGCGGCGGTGAGCAGTTCTTC.

The chain recombines TRBV6-6 with TRBJ2-2, with D uncertain. V gave up 8 bases and J gave up 1 base, with 11 bases separating them. Germline assignment: CDR1 MNHNY and CDR2 SVGAGI (reference sequence). The CDR3 sequence is 14 residues long. This CDR3 is CASRPGENTGELFF. CDR3 bases: TGTGCCAGCCGTCCGGGCGAGAACACCGGGGAGCTGTTTTTT.

This clone occurred once. The rearrangement links TRBV5-6 to TRBJ2-7; no definite D call. V lost 2 bases and J 0 bases, leaving 18 bases between the germline ends. The CDR3 has 17 residues. The germline V gene has CDR1 SGHDT and CDR2 YYEEEE. The CDR3 DNA reads TGTGCCAGCAGCTTTGTGGACCTTCTCACCCTCTCCTACGAGCAGTACTTC. Translated: CASSFVDLLTLSYEQYF.

The V gene is TRBV7-9, the J gene TRBJ2-7; 11 positions match TRBD1. CDR3 length equals 15 residues. The V and J ends lost 5 bases and 3 bases, in that order; junction bases with no gene match: 6. Looked up from germline, CDR1 is SEHNR and CDR2 is FQNEAQ (reference sequence). The CDR3 coding sequence is TGTGCCAGCAGCCAAGGAGGGACAGGGGGCTACGAGCAGTACTTC. As protein: CASSQGGTGGYEQYF.

The genes are TRBV6-6 and TRBJ2-7; D gene uncertain. The CDR3 is made up of 14 amino acids. V was clipped by 5 bases and J by 1 base, with 12 bases between them. Germline loops: CDR1 MNHNY, CDR2 SVGAGI (reference sequence). CDR3 in DNA: TGTGCCAGCAGTGACCGGGCCGGTTCCTACGAGCAGTACTTC. Protein: CASSDRAGSYEQYF.

The V call is TRBV7-3, the J call TRBJ2-2; 12 bases line up with TRBD2. V was pared by 3 bases and J by 6 bases, with 5 bases of the junction left unmatched. Germline CDR1 and CDR2: SGHTA and FQGTGA. This CDR3 has 16 amino acids. The chain's CDR3 is CASSFGLAGWSGELFF. The CDR3 nucleotides read TGTGCCAGCAGCTTCGGACTAGCGGGATGGTCCGGGGAGCTGTTTTTT.

The chain carries TRBV4-2 and TRBJ1-5; no firm D call. Trimming took off 1 base at V and 3 bases at J, with 13 bases between the two ends. The CDR3 loop spans 16 amino acids. Germline assignment: CDR1 LGHNA and CDR2 YNFKEQ. The CDR3 loop reads CASSQVHGVVNQPQHF. The CDR3 DNA sequence: TGTGCCAGCAGCCAAGTCCATGGGGTAGTCAATCAGCCCCAGCATTTT.

J is TRBJ1-2 and V is TRBV11-2; D unresolved. V shed 5 bases and J shed 7 bases, with 23 bases lying between them. The V gene's germline CDR1 is SGHAT and CDR2 FQNNGV. This CDR3 comprises 16 residues. CDR3 sequence: CASSPYVPQEVGGYTF. The CDR3 DNA sequence: TGTGCCAGCAGCCCTTACGTCCCGCAAGAAGTGGGTGGCTACACCTTC.

Points on this clone: Its ends do not fully match the called genes, so a read error is possible. The chain uses TRBV11-1 and TRBJ1-2; possible D gene TRBD1, 5 bases. Germline V gene sequence: CDR1 SGHAT, CDR2 FQDESV (reference sequence). CDR3 length equals 11 residues. The CDR3 loop is CASSFGTVKNF. The CDR3 DNA sequence: TGTGCCAGCAGCTTCGGGACGGTGAAAAACTTC.

In this sample, this clone turned up once. The chain recombines TRBV15 with TRBJ2-3; 10 positions agree with TRBD1. Germline assignment: CDR1 LNHNV and CDR2 YYDKDF (reference sequence). V lost 1 base, J lost 4 bases, and 5 bases stayed unmatched. CDR3 length: 16 amino acids. The CDR3, as DNA: TGTGCCACCAGCAGAGGAGGGACAGGGGAGGCAGATACGCAGTATTTT. Translation: CATSRGGTGEADTQYF.

The chain couples TRBV19 to TRBJ2-2; D remains ambiguous. The CDR3 contains 15 residues. V gave up 6 bases and J gave up 4 bases, with 15 bases separating them. Germline CDR1 LNHDA, CDR2 SQIVND (reference sequence). CDR3 bases: TGTGCCAGTAGAGAACCCAGATCGGGCACCGGGGAGCTGTTTTTT. Amino acid sequence: CASREPRSGTGELFF.

The J gene is TRBJ1-5, the V gene TRBV5-8; D unresolved. Germline V CDR1 and CDR2: SGHTS, YDEGEE. The CDR3 runs to 12 residues. Deletions cut 2 bases from V and 5 bases from J, with 5 bases between. CDR3 DNA: TGTGCCAGCAGCTTCTTCGATCAGCCCCAGCATTTT. Protein sequence: CASSFFDQPQHF.

V and J are TRBV7-3 and TRBJ2-1, with D possibly being TRBD1 (6 bases). The CDR3 covers 16 residues. Trimming took off 2 bases at V and 7 bases at J, with 18 bases between the two ends. Germline V CDR1 and CDR2: SGHTA, FQGTGA. CDR3 bases: TGTGCCAGCAGCTTATCCGTAGCAGGGGAACGGAATGAGCAGTTCTTC. Its translation: CASSLSVAGERNEQFF.

The CDR3 loop reads CASRRDRGEYEQYF. CDR3 sequence (DNA): TGTGCCAGCAGACGCGACAGGGGGGAGTACGAGCAGTACTTC. The chain carries TRBV28 and TRBJ2-7; TRBD1 aligns across 9 bases. This CDR3 contains 14 residues. The J segment lost 4 bases and the V segment lost 6 bases, leaving 7 bases of the junction unmatched. The germline gives CDR1 MDHEN, CDR2 SYDVKM.

This clone was counted a few times. The chain combines TRBV14 with TRBJ2-7; D may be TRBD2 (5 bases). Germline V CDR1 and CDR2: SGHDN, FVKESK. V was pared by 2 bases and J by 3 bases, with 11 bases between. The CDR3 is 14 residues long. In nucleotides, the CDR3 is TGTGCCAGCAGCCAACTGGGCGGGCGCTACGAGCAGTACTTC. As protein: CASSQLGGRYEQYF.

J is TRBJ1-2 and V is TRBV6-1, with a possible D match to TRBD1 (5 bases). V gave up 0 bases and J gave up 10 bases, with 18 bases separating them. In germline, CDR1 is MNHNS, CDR2 SASEGT. The CDR3 is 15 residues long. CDR3 sequence: CASSEAHPRGNHYTF. The CDR3, as DNA: TGTGCCAGCAGTGAAGCACATCCAAGGGGAAATCACTACACCTTC.

This clone was found once. This chain links TRBV6-5 with TRBJ1-5; D call uncertain. Germline V gives CDR1 MNHEY, CDR2 SVGAGI. V was trimmed by 0 bases and J by 5 bases, leaving 14 bases between them. This CDR3 is built from 16 residues. Here the CDR3 reads CASSYSWQYAYQPQHF. DNA of the CDR3: TGTGCCAGCAGTTACTCGTGGCAGTATGCTTATCAGCCCCAGCATTTT.

The gene calls are TRBV5-4 and TRBJ2-3; D is perhaps TRBD2 (6 bases). This CDR3 comprises 16 residues. CDR1 SGHNT and CDR2 YYREEE come from the germline V gene (reference sequence). V was pared by 4 bases and J by 2 bases, with 17 bases between. CDR3 nucleotide sequence: TGTGCCAGCAGCCCGGGCGGGAAGGGGTACACAGATACGCAGTATTTT. Translating it yields CASSPGGKGYTDTQYF.

The rearrangement joins TRBV30 to TRBJ2-5, with a weak D call TRBD1 (6 bases). This CDR3 has 12 amino acids. Between the trimmed V and J ends, which lost 5 bases and 5 bases, there was a span of 12 bases. CDR1 and CDR2 from the germline V gene are GTSNPN and SVGIG (reference sequence). As DNA, the CDR3 is TGTGCCTGGGCGCAGGGGATGGAGACCCAGTACTTC. Its protein is CAWAQGMETQYF.

This rearrangement joins TRBV28 to TRBJ1-2; D gene ambiguous. Germline V gives CDR1 MDHEN, CDR2 SYDVKM. V lost 9 bases and J 4 bases, leaving 15 bases between the germline ends. CDR3 length: 13 residues. CDR3 in DNA: TGTGCCAGTATTCAAACCCCGGGCTATGGCTACACCTTC. This sequence encodes CASIQTPGYGYTF.